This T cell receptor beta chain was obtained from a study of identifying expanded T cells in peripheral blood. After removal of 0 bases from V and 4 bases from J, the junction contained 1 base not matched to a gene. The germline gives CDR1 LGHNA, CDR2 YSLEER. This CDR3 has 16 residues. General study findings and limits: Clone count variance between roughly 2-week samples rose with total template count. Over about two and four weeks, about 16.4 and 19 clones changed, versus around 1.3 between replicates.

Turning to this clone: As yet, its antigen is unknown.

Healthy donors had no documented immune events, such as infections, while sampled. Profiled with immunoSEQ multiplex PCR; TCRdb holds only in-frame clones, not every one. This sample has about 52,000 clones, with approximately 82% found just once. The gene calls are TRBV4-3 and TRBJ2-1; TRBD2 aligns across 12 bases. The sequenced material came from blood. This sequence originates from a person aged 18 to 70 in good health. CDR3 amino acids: CASSQDTSGRYNEQFF. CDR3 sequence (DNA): TGCGCCAGCAGCCAAGATACTAGCGGGAGGTACAATGAGCAGTTCTTC.